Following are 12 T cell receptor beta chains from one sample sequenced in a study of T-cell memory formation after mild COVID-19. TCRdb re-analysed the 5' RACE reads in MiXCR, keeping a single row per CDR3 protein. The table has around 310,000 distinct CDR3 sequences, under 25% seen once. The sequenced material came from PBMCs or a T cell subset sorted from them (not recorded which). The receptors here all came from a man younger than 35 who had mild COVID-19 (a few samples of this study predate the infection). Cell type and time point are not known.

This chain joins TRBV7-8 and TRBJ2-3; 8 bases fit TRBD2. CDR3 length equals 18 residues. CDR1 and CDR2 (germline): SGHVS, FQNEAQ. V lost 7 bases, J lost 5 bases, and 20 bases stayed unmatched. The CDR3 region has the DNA TGTGCCAGCAACCCGGGACTAGGGGCTGACCCACACAGAGATACGCAGTATTTT. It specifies CASNPGLGADPHRDTQYF.

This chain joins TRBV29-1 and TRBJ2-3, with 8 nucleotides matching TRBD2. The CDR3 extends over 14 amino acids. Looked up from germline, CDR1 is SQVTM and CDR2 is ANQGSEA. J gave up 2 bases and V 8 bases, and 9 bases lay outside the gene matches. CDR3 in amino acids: CSIIGGGPTDTQYF. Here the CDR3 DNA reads TGCAGCATCATCGGCGGGGGGCCCACAGATACGCAGTATTTT.

The CDR3 DNA is TGTGCCAGCAGGCACAGTGCCGGTTTGGAGCAGTTCTTC. Amino acids: CASRHSAGLEQFF. This sequence joins TRBV7-9 and TRBJ2-1, with D unresolved. Trimming stripped 6 bases from V and 10 bases from J, with 16 bases between. Germline assignment: CDR1 SEHNR and CDR2 FQNEAQ (reference sequence). This CDR3 has 13 amino acids.

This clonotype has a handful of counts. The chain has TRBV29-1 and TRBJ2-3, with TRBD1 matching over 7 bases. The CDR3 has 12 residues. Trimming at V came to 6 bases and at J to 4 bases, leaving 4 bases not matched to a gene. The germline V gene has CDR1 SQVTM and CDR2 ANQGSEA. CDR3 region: CSVNDRADTQYF. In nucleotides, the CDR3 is TGCAGCGTCAACGACAGGGCAGATACGCAGTATTTT.

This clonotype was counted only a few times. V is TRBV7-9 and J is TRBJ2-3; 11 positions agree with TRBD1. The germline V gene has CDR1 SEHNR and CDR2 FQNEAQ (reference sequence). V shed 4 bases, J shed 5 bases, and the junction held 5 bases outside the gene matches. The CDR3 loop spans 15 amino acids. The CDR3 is CASSSQGQGGDTQYF. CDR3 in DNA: TGTGCCAGCAGCTCACAGGGACAGGGGGGAGATACGCAGTATTTT.

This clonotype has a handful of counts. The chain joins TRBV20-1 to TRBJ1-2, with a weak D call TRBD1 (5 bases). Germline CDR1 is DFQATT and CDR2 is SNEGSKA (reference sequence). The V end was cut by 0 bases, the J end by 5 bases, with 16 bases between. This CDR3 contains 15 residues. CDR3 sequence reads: CSARDSGAVRYGYTF. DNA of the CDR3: TGCAGTGCTAGAGATTCTGGGGCAGTACGTTATGGCTACACCTTC.

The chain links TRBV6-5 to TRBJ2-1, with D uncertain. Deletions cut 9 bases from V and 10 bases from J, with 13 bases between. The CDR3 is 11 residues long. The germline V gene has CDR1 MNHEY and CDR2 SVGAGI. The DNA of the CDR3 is TGTGCCAGTGCCTCGGCCTTCGAGCAGTTCTTC. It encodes CASASAFEQFF.

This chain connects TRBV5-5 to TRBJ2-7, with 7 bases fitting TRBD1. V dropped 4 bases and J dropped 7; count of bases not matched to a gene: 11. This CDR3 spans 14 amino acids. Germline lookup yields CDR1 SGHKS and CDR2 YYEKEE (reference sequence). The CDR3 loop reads CASSQAGTAMEQYF. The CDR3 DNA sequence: TGTGCCAGCAGCCAGGCCGGGACAGCTATGGAGCAGTACTTC.

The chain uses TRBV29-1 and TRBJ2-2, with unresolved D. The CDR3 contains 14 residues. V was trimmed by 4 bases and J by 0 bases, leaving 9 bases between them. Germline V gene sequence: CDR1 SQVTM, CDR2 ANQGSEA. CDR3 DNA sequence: TGCAGCGTTGGTCCACAGTCGAACACCGGGGAGCTGTTTTTT. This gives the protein CSVGPQSNTGELFF.

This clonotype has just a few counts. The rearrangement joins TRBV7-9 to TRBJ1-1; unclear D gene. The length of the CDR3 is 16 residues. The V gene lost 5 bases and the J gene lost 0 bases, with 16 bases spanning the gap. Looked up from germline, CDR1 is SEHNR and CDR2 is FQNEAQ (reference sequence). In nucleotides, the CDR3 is TGTGCCAGCAGCCTCCCTCAAGGACGGATGAACACTGAAGCTTTCTTT. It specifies CASSLPQGRMNTEAFF.

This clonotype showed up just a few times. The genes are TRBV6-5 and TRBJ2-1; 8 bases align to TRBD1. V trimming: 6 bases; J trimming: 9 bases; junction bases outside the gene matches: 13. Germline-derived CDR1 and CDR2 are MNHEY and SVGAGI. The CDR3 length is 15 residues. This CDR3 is CASRPGTGERVEQFF. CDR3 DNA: TGTGCCAGCAGGCCTGGGACAGGCGAACGGGTTGAGCAGTTCTTC.

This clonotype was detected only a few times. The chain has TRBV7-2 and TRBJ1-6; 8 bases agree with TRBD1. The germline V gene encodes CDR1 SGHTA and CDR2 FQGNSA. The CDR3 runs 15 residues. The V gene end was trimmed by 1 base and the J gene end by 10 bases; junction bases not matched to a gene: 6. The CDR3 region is CASSLVQGGESPLHF. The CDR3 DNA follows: TGTGCCAGCAGCTTAGTACAGGGGGGCGAATCACCCCTCCACTTT.